This T cell receptor beta chain stems from a study of blood T cell repertoires in COVID-19. The overall study: The origin of the acute and convalescent COVID-19 samples was the United States, Italy and Spain.

This clone was seen more than once but under ten times. Germline CDR1 reads LNHDA; CDR2 reads SQIVND (reference sequence). V shed 5 bases and J 5 bases; nucleotides not matched to a gene: 5. The CDR3 has 14 amino acids. Profiled with immunoSEQ multiplex PCR; TCRdb holds only in-frame clones, not every one. Of about 300,000 clones listed, 75% to 90% are singletons. The chain recombines TRBV19 with TRBJ2-1, with 8 nucleotides matching TRBD2. The sequence came from a woman aged 50 to 60 who had recovered from COVID-19. The sample taken for sequencing was PBMCs or T cells enriched from blood (not recorded which). The CDR3 reads CASSLRGGNNEQFF. The CDR3 bases are TGTGCCAGTAGTCTGCGCGGGGGGAACAATGAGCAGTTCTTC.